A single sample gave rise to the 27 T cell receptor beta chains below, sequenced in a study. Each CDR3 protein gets one entry after TCRdb re-called the RT-PCR reads with MiXCR. The table records fewer than 800,000 distinct CDR3 sequences, more than 13% of them present only once. The sequencing sample was made of memory CD4+ T cells from blood. The source of these receptors is a female donor in good health, serving as a healthy control.

V usage is TRBV7-3 and J usage is TRBJ2-7, with 10 bases identical to TRBD2. Germline values: CDR1 SGHTA, CDR2 FQGTGA. The junction had 6 bases not matched to a gene; V was cut back by 4 bases and J by 0 bases. CDR3 size: 16 residues. The CDR3 spells CASSSLAGGTSYEQYF. DNA for the CDR3: TGTGCCAGCAGCTCGTTAGCGGGGGGAACCTCCTACGAGCAGTACTTC.

This clonotype was recorded at least ten times. The rearrangement links TRBV7-9 to TRBJ2-1; TRBD1 might be the D (6 bases). Germline lookup yields CDR1 SEHNR and CDR2 FQNEAQ (reference sequence). V lost 4 bases to trimming and J lost 10 bases, with 26 bases between them. The CDR3 has 17 residues. The CDR3: CASSSTPGHPPIGEQFF. As DNA, the CDR3 is TGTGCCAGCAGCTCAACCCCGGGACACCCTCCTATAGGCGAGCAGTTCTTC. The full variable domain, with the rest looked up from reference TRBV7-9 and TRBJ2-1, is DTGVSQNPRHKITKRGQNVTFRCDPISEHNRLYWYRQTLGQGPEFLTYFQNEAQLEKSRLLSDRFSAERPKGSFSTLEIQRTEQGDSAMYLCASSSTPGHPPIGEQFFGPGTRLTVL.

The chain combines TRBV19 with TRBJ2-7, with 10 bases lining up with TRBD1. The CDR3 loop spans 15 amino acids. Germline V gene sequence: CDR1 LNHDA, CDR2 SQIVND (reference sequence). The trim removed 6 bases at V and 2 bases at J, leaving 7 bases unmatched. CDR3 nucleotides: TGTGCCAGTAGACTCCGGGACAGGGGAACCTACGAGCAGTACTTC. Translating it yields CASRLRDRGTYEQYF.

This clonotype occurred many times. The chain links TRBV12-3 or TRBV12-4 to TRBJ2-4; the D gene is possibly TRBD2 (6 bases). The CDR3 extends over 14 amino acids. Trimming removed 1 base at V and 7 bases at J, with 11 bases between. The chain's CDR3 is CASSLDVAGNIQYF. DNA for the CDR3: TGTGCCAGCAGTTTAGATGTGGCGGGGAACATTCAGTACTTC.

The J gene is TRBJ2-1, the V gene TRBV7-2, with 7 bases that match TRBD2. The CDR3 is 15 amino acids. Unmatched junction bases numbered 8, after V lost 5 bases and J lost 4 bases. From germline, CDR1 is SGHTA and CDR2 FQGNSA. CDR3 DNA: TGTGCCAGCAGCCCCGTGGGCGGGAGTTACAATGAGCAGTTCTTC. It yields the protein CASSPVGGSYNEQFF.

The table lists this clonotype with a few counts. This chain uses TRBV9 with TRBJ2-3; 10 bases map to TRBD2. The CDR3 covers 16 residues. The germline V gene has CDR1 SGDLS and CDR2 YYNGEE. The V and J ends lost 6 bases and 2 bases, in that order; junction bases with no gene match: 9. CDR3 sequence: CASTRTSGTLTDTQYF. Here the CDR3 DNA reads TGTGCCAGCACCCGGACTAGCGGTACCCTCACAGATACGCAGTATTTT.

In this sample, this clonotype turned up many times. The genes are TRBV15 and TRBJ1-3, with D possibly being TRBD1 (5 bases). CDR3 length: 15 residues. CDR1 LNHNV and CDR2 YYDKDF come from the germline V gene (reference sequence). V gave up 3 bases and J gave up 0 bases, with 9 bases separating them. DNA of the CDR3: TGTGCCACCAGCAGGGGCGGGGGCTCTGGAAACACCATATATTTT. It specifies CATSRGGGSGNTIYF.

The V and J genes are TRBV12-3 or TRBV12-4 and TRBJ1-5; D is perhaps TRBD1 (5 bases). This CDR3 contains 14 residues. Trimming removed 3 bases at V and 7 bases at J, with 13 bases between. CDR3 nucleotide sequence: TGTGCCAGCAGTTTTGGAGATAAGGGGCAGCCCCAGCATTTT. Translated: CASSFGDKGQPQHF.

This clonotype was found a few times. The genes are TRBV20-1 and TRBJ1-2; D call uncertain. The CDR3 consists of 13 residues. Trimming took off 2 bases at V and 4 bases at J, with 11 bases between the two ends. CDR1 is DFQATT and CDR2 is SNEGSKA in the germline V gene (reference sequence). CDR3 amino acids: CSARFMEGYGYTF. The CDR3 bases are TGCAGTGCTAGATTCATGGAGGGCTATGGCTACACCTTC.

This clonotype has more than one count but fewer than ten. The rearrangement joins TRBV7-9 to TRBJ2-2, with D possibly TRBD1 on 6 matching bases. Germline V lookup: CDR1 SEHNR, CDR2 FQNEAQ (reference sequence). This CDR3 spans 14 amino acids. V was cut by 5 bases and J by 6 bases, with 13 bases left in between. The chain's CDR3 is CASSRSQGSGELFF. CDR3 in DNA: TGTGCCAGCAGCCGATCACAGGGATCCGGGGAGCTGTTTTTT.

This clonotype was detected many times. V and J are TRBV7-2 and TRBJ2-3; unclear D gene. The V end was cut by 3 bases, the J end by 4 bases, with 5 bases between. Per germline, CDR1 SGHTA and CDR2 FQGNSA. The CDR3 loop spans 12 amino acids. CDR3 in amino acids: CASSFRADTQYF. The CDR3 bases are TGTGCCAGCAGCTTCAGAGCAGATACGCAGTATTTT.

The chain links TRBV24-1 to TRBJ2-1; 9 bases are shared with TRBD1. V was pared by 3 bases and J by 7 bases, with 9 bases of the junction left unmatched. This CDR3 spans 16 amino acids. CDR1 and CDR2 (germline): KGHDR, SFDVKD. The CDR3 reads CATSDRDRAAGNEQFF. The CDR3 DNA follows: TGTGCCACCAGTGATCGGGACAGGGCAGCGGGGAATGAGCAGTTCTTC.

This clonotype has at least ten counts. This chain joins TRBV20-1 and TRBJ2-1; 10 bases map to TRBD2. Losses at the gene ends were 4 bases for V and 6 bases for J; bases not matched to a gene: 9. Germline V gene sequence: CDR1 DFQATT, CDR2 SNEGSKA (reference sequence). The CDR3 totals 15 residues. The CDR3 spells CSATPSGRISNEQFF. The CDR3 DNA sequence: TGCAGTGCTACCCCTAGCGGGAGAATTTCCAATGAGCAGTTCTTC.

This chain joins TRBV5-1 and TRBJ2-1, with TRBD1 matching over 8 bases. There are 14 residues in the CDR3. Germline V gene lookup returns CDR1 SGHRS and CDR2 YFSETQ. V lost 7 bases, J lost 8 bases, and 11 bases stayed unmatched. CDR3 sequence: CASYHQGAFYEQFF. The CDR3 DNA follows: TGCGCCAGCTATCACCAGGGGGCGTTTTATGAGCAGTTCTTC.

The table lists this clonotype with many counts. The rearrangement joins TRBV12-3 or TRBV12-4 to TRBJ2-1, with TRBD2 matching over 9 bases. V shed 8 bases and J 4 bases; nucleotides not matched to a gene: 9. CDR3 size: 15 residues. The chain's CDR3 is CASSPRGRVYNEQFF. CDR3 nucleotides: TGTGCCAGCTCGCCACGCGGGAGGGTATACAATGAGCAGTTCTTC.

At least ten counts were recorded for this clonotype. This chain links TRBV7-2 with TRBJ1-2; tentatively, D is TRBD1 (6 bases). This CDR3 region has 13 residues. CDR1 and CDR2 (germline): SGHTA, FQGNSA. Trimming shortened V by 5 bases and J by 4 bases, and 11 bases separated the two germline ends. CDR3 coding DNA: TGTGCCAGCAGCCAAGGGACACTCTATGGCTACACCTTC. Translating gives CASSQGTLYGYTF. The entire variable domain, with the rest obtained from reference TRBV7-2 and TRBJ1-2, is as follows: GAGVSQSPSNKVTEKGKDVELRCDPISGHTALYWYRQSLGQGLEFLIYFQGNSAPDKSGLPSDRFSAERTGGSVSTLTIQRTQQEDSAVYLCASSQGTLYGYTFGSGTRLTVV.

This clonotype was counted many times. CDR3 DNA sequence: TGTGCCAGCTCCCCGGGAGGGACAGTAAACTACGAGCAGTACTTC. It is translated as CASSPGGTVNYEQYF. The chain uses TRBV18 and TRBJ2-7, with D possibly being TRBD2 (8 bases). Germline V gene sequence: CDR1 KGHSH, CDR2 LQKENI. With 6 bases removed from V and 3 bases from J, the gap between germline ends came to 18 bases. This CDR3 spans 15 amino acids.

This clonotype has only a few counts. The chain is built from TRBV5-1 and TRBJ2-3, with 7 bases lining up with TRBD1. The CDR3 consists of 15 residues. The J segment lost 2 bases and the V segment lost 4 bases, leaving 7 bases of the junction unmatched. Germline-derived CDR1 and CDR2 are SGHRS and YFSETQ. CDR3 bases: TGCGCCAGCAGCACGGACAGGCCCGACACAGATACGCAGTATTTT. It encodes CASSTDRPDTDTQYF.

This clonotype showed up just a few times. The chain is built from TRBV24-1 and TRBJ1-2; D not certain. Germline lookup yields CDR1 KGHDR and CDR2 SFDVKD. V was clipped by 3 bases and J by 5 bases, with 15 bases between them. This CDR3 has 15 amino acids. DNA of the CDR3: TGTGCCACCAGTGATATAGCAGGCCCTCCATATGGCTACACCTTC. As protein: CATSDIAGPPYGYTF.

This clonotype has just a few counts. The V call is TRBV7-9, the J call TRBJ2-5, with 9 positions matching TRBD2. Germline values: CDR1 SEHNR, CDR2 FQNEAQ (reference sequence). The CDR3 length is 14 residues. Unmatched junction bases numbered 7, after V lost 3 bases and J lost 8 bases. The CDR3 loop is CASSFERGVDTQYF. The CDR3 DNA reads TGTGCCAGCAGCTTTGAGCGGGGGGTGGATACCCAGTACTTC.

The gene calls are TRBV28 and TRBJ1-1; 8 bases map to TRBD1. Looked up from germline, CDR1 is MDHEN and CDR2 is SYDVKM. With 8 bases clipped from V and 7 bases from J, the junction kept 9 bases outside the gene matches. There are 13 residues in the CDR3. The CDR3 spells CASDTQGADEAFF. CDR3 coding DNA: TGTGCCAGCGATACCCAGGGGGCGGATGAAGCTTTCTTT.

CDR3 residues: CAWSGVGEQYF. CDR3 DNA: TGTGCCTGGAGTGGGGTGGGGGAGCAGTACTTC. The J gene is TRBJ2-7, the V gene TRBV30; D remains unclear. V dropped 1 base and J dropped 7 bases, with 8 bases sitting between them. The CDR3 contains 11 residues. Germline V gene lookup returns CDR1 GTSNPN and CDR2 SVGIG (reference sequence).

This sequence joins TRBV20-1 and TRBJ2-3, with TRBD2 identical over 7 bases. This CDR3 is 15 amino acids long. V shed 3 bases and J 1 base; nucleotides not matched to a gene: 7. Germline V lookup: CDR1 DFQATT, CDR2 SNEGSKA (reference sequence). The CDR3 bases are TGCAGTGCTAGTTTGGCTAGCGGAGGCACAGATACGCAGTATTTT. It translates to CSASLASGGTDTQYF.

V gene TRBV7-2 combines with J gene TRBJ1-1; D remains ambiguous. The germline CDR1 and CDR2 sequences are SGHTA and FQGNSA. Trimming removed 5 bases at V and 3 bases at J, with 10 bases between. The CDR3 spans 13 residues. CDR3 region: CASSLGSYTEAFF. The CDR3 DNA is TGTGCCAGCAGCCTAGGAAGTTACACTGAAGCTTTCTTT.

The rearrangement joins TRBV20-1 to TRBJ1-1, with a tentative D call TRBD1 (6 bases). V was pared by 6 bases and J by 4 bases, with 12 bases between. The CDR3 length is 12 residues. The germline gives CDR1 DFQATT, CDR2 SNEGSKA (reference sequence). CDR3 coding DNA: TGCAGTGCCGTGGGGGGCTTCACTGAAGCTTTCTTT. Its translation is CSAVGGFTEAFF.

This clonotype has a handful of counts. One end of the junction does not line up with germline, which may come from a read error. This chain connects TRBV5-6 to TRBJ2-3; no reliable D call. Germline lookup yields CDR1 SGHDT and CDR2 YYEEEE. This CDR3 is built from 15 residues. The CDR3 region is CASSLAHRVADTQYF. The DNA of the CDR3 is TGTGCCAGCAGTTTGGCTCACCGGGTCGCAGATACGCAGTATTTT.

The table lists this clonotype with a few counts. The rearrangement joins TRBV12-3 or TRBV12-4 to TRBJ2-3; D tentatively fits TRBD1 or TRBD2 (5 bases each). With 3 bases removed from V and 0 bases from J, the gap between germline ends came to 13 bases. This CDR3 is 16 amino acids long. CDR3 in DNA: TGTGCCAGCAGTTTCGGGGCAGGCTTTAGCACAGATACGCAGTATTTT. Translation gives CASSFGAGFSTDTQYF.